These 26 T cell receptor beta chains originate from one sample sequenced in a study of T cell responses to AZD1222 COVID-19 vaccine. Profiling relied on immunoSEQ multiplex PCR, and the TCRdb table lists in-frame clones only, not all of them. The data show 110,000 or so clones, with approximately 90% seen just once and roughly 7% held by the top ten. The starting material was peripheral blood, obtained on day 0 of AZD1222 vaccination. The source is an adult in good health.

The chain links TRBV28 to TRBJ2-1, with D perhaps TRBD1 or TRBD2 (5 bases each). The CDR3 covers 13 residues. Trimming removed 4 bases from V and 8 bases from J, with 12 bases in between. Looked up from germline, CDR1 is MDHEN and CDR2 is SYDVKM. CDR3 nucleotides: TGTGCCAGCAGTTCGGGGCAGGGCTATGAGCAGTTCTTC. Its protein product is CASSSGQGYEQFF.

This clone was observed a single time. The chain couples TRBV19 to TRBJ1-2, with 8 bases that match TRBD1. Germline V gene data show CDR1 as LNHDA and CDR2 as SQIVND (reference sequence). J lost 3 bases, V lost 5 bases, and 11 bases had no gene match. The CDR3 is 16 amino acids. DNA for the CDR3: TGTGCCAGTAGTCGATCCGGGACAGGAGGGTACTATGGCTACACCTTC. The encoded protein is CASSRSGTGGYYGYTF.

J is TRBJ1-5 and V is TRBV24-1, with D unresolved. Germline V CDR1 and CDR2: KGHDR, SFDVKD. V lost 1 base and J 2 bases, leaving 8 bases between the germline ends. The CDR3 consists of 15 residues. CDR3 in amino acids: CATSDFSQGNQPQHF. As DNA, the CDR3 is TGTGCCACCAGTGATTTCTCGCAGGGCAATCAGCCCCAGCATTTT.

The chain combines TRBV6-5 with TRBJ1-3; D is unresolved. This CDR3 contains 15 residues. Per germline, CDR1 MNHEY and CDR2 SVGAGI. Deletions cut 2 bases from V and 0 bases from J, with 8 bases between. The CDR3, as DNA: TGTGCCAGCAGTTACGGCCTAAGCTCTGGAAACACCATATATTTT. Translation: CASSYGLSSGNTIYF.

V usage is TRBV4-2 and J usage is TRBJ1-6; unclear D gene. The germline CDR1 and CDR2 sequences are LGHNA and YNFKEQ. V was trimmed by 4 bases and J by 7 bases, leaving 8 bases between them. The CDR3 covers 13 residues. CDR3 amino acids: CASSPMGNSPLHF. CDR3 nucleotides: TGTGCCAGCAGCCCAATGGGAAATTCACCCCTCCACTTT.

The gene calls are TRBV2 and TRBJ2-2, with unresolved D. Trimming removed 6 bases at V and 1 base at J, with 6 bases between. Germline V gene sequence: CDR1 SNHLY, CDR2 FYNNEI. This CDR3 has 13 amino acids. CDR3 nucleotides: TGTGCCAGCAGGACCGAGAACACCGGGGAGCTGTTTTTT. Protein sequence: CASRTENTGELFF.

The genes are TRBV18 and TRBJ1-1; tentatively, D is TRBD1 (5 bases). V dropped 2 bases and J dropped 11 bases, with 18 bases sitting between them. Germline CDR1 KGHSH, CDR2 LQKENI. This CDR3 has 14 amino acids. CDR3 protein: CASSPSDGEGTAFF. CDR3 coding DNA: TGTGCCAGCTCACCATCCGACGGTGAGGGGACCGCTTTCTTT.

V and J are TRBV12-3 or TRBV12-4 and TRBJ2-5; D is unclear. Between the trimmed V and J ends, which lost 6 bases and 4 bases, there was a span of 9 bases. CDR3 length: 12 residues. CDR3: CASSTGPETQYF. In DNA form, the CDR3 reads TGTGCCAGCAGCACGGGCCCAGAGACCCAGTACTTC.

This chain connects TRBV7-8 to TRBJ1-4; no clear D. This CDR3 contains 15 residues. Germline V CDR1 and CDR2: SGHVS, FQNEAQ. V dropped 2 bases and J dropped 0 bases, with 7 bases sitting between them. The CDR3 DNA sequence: TGTGCCAGCAGCTTATACGGAGCAACTAATGAAAAACTGTTTTTT. As protein: CASSLYGATNEKLFF.

Note on this clone: Other DNA sequences in the sample encode the same CDR3. This sequence joins TRBV6-5 and TRBJ1-3; D is ambiguous. CDR3 length: 14 residues. The V and J ends lost 3 bases and 0 bases respectively, with 6 bases between them. Germline V gene lookup returns CDR1 MNHEY and CDR2 SVGAGI. The CDR3: CASSYGSSGNTIYF. CDR3 nucleotide sequence: TGTGCCAGCAGTTATGGAAGCTCTGGAAACACCATATATTTT.

The chain joins TRBV18 to TRBJ1-1; D gene uncertain. The CDR3 is 14 residues long. Germline CDR1 reads KGHSH; CDR2 reads LQKENI. V gave up 2 bases and J gave up 10 bases, with 17 bases separating them. CDR3 sequence: CASSPGSSGVGAFF. The CDR3 DNA reads TGTGCCAGCTCACCAGGTTCGTCCGGGGTTGGAGCTTTCTTT.

The V gene is TRBV6-6, the J gene TRBJ1-2; D is ambiguous. The germline V and J ends were trimmed by 0 bases and 5 bases, with 7 bases remaining between them. The CDR3 spans 13 residues. Germline loops: CDR1 MNHNY, CDR2 SVGAGI (reference sequence). CDR3 sequence: CASSYSGPYGYTF. The CDR3 nucleotides are TGTGCCAGCAGTTACTCAGGGCCTTATGGCTACACCTTC.

The V and J genes are TRBV4-1 and TRBJ1-5, with D tentatively TRBD1 (6 bases). Germline V gene sequence: CDR1 MGHRA, CDR2 YSYEKL. Trimming stripped 5 bases from V and 5 bases from J, with 19 bases between. The CDR3 length is 16 residues. The CDR3 region has the DNA TGCGCCAGCAGCGCCCCGGGGGCCGCCGGGGATCAGCCCCAGCATTTT. This codes for CASSAPGAAGDQPQHF.

This clone was observed a single time. This chain joins TRBV3-1 (or the pseudogene TRBV3-2) and TRBJ2-2, with 11 positions matching TRBD2. Germline CDR1 is LGHDT and CDR2 is YNNKEL (reference sequence). V trimming: 1 base; J trimming: 3 bases; junction bases outside the gene matches: 7. The CDR3 sequence is 18 residues long. CDR3 DNA: TGTGCCAGCAGCCAAGCCTGGCCGGGACTAGCGGACACCGGGGAGCTGTTTTTT. This codes for CASSQAWPGLADTGELFF.

The chain is built from TRBV18 and TRBJ2-3; 8 nucleotides line up with TRBD2. The CDR3 runs 16 residues. V shed 2 bases, J shed 2 bases, and the junction held 6 bases outside the gene matches. Germline CDR1 and CDR2: KGHSH and LQKENI. In nucleotides, the CDR3 is TGTGCCAGCTCACCAGTACGGGGGGGCCCCACAGATACGCAGTATTTT. Amino acids: CASSPVRGGPTDTQYF.

On this clone itself: The sample has other DNA sequences that encode this CDR3 too. The chain combines TRBV3-1 (or the pseudogene TRBV3-2) with TRBJ1-5; a weak D match, TRBD1 (5 bases). Germline CDR1 reads LGHDT; CDR2 reads YNNKEL (reference sequence). The V end was cut by 1 base, the J end by 7 bases, with 5 bases between. This CDR3 is built from 12 residues. CDR3 amino acids: CASSQGGQPQHF. CDR3 in DNA: TGTGCCAGCAGCCAAGGGGGCCAGCCCCAGCATTTT.

This sequence joins TRBV5-4 and TRBJ1-2, with D perhaps matching TRBD1 (6 bases). V lost 4 bases to trimming and J lost 0 bases, with 16 bases between them. This CDR3 has 16 residues. The germline V gene encodes CDR1 SGHNT and CDR2 YYREEE (reference sequence). The CDR3 protein is CASSEGGHGANYGYTF. The CDR3 DNA follows: TGTGCCAGCAGCGAGGGGGGACACGGAGCTAACTATGGCTACACCTTC.

By its share, this clone is large (0.1 to 1%). The rearrangement links TRBV19 to TRBJ2-1; D perhaps matches TRBD2 (6 bases). Germline CDR1 and CDR2: LNHDA and SQIVND (reference sequence). This CDR3 comprises 15 residues. Trimming left V 5 bases short and J 0 bases short, with 11 bases between. The CDR3 coding sequence is TGTGCCAGTAGTTCCGGGACTCTCTCCTACAATGAGCAGTTCTTC. It encodes CASSSGTLSYNEQFF.

The genes are TRBV6-6 and TRBJ2-1; D perhaps matches TRBD2 (5 bases). Germline values: CDR1 MNHNY, CDR2 SVGAGI (reference sequence). The CDR3 is 14 amino acids. V lost 5 bases and J lost 8, with 16 bases in between. CDR3 coding DNA: TGTGCCAGCAGTCTCCCCGGTGGGAGCGATGAGCAGTTCTTC. It encodes CASSLPGGSDEQFF.

Comment on this clone: One base away lies a much larger clone, so this may be a sequencing read error. The gene calls are TRBV24-1 and TRBJ2-1; a possible D gene is TRBD2 (6 bases). Trimming stripped 2 bases from V and 5 bases from J, with 12 bases between. From germline, CDR1 is KGHDR and CDR2 SFDVKD. CDR3 size: 15 residues. DNA for the CDR3: TGTGCCACCAGTGATTCCGGGACTGGAAACAATGAGCAGTTCTTC. Encoded protein: CATSDSGTGNNEQFF.

The chain employs TRBV6-5 and TRBJ1-1, with D possibly TRBD1 on 5 matching bases. V was clipped by 8 bases and J by 1 base, with 11 bases between them. Germline V gene sequence: CDR1 MNHEY, CDR2 SVGAGI. CDR3 length equals 13 residues. The CDR3 nucleotides read TGTGCCAGCCGGGGACGTCCGAACACTGAAGCTTTCTTT. Translation: CASRGRPNTEAFF.

The rearrangement joins TRBV27 to TRBJ1-1, with D unclear. This CDR3 has 12 amino acids. V dropped 6 bases and J dropped 1 base, with 6 bases sitting between them. CDR1 and CDR2 from the germline V gene are MNHEY and SMNVEV (reference sequence). The DNA of the CDR3 is TGTGCCAGCAGAGAGGGGAACACTGAAGCTTTCTTT. This translates into CASREGNTEAFF.

This chain uses TRBV21-1 with TRBJ1-4; no DNA check was done on the table's D call, TRBD1. TRBV21-1 is given as a pseudogene. The CDR3 runs to 17 residues. DNA of the CDR3: TGTGCCAGCAGAATCTCAACAGGGGGTACAACTAATGAAAAACTGTTTTTT. It yields the protein CASRISTGGTTNEKLFF.

This clone showed up just once. This sequence joins TRBV3-1 (or the pseudogene TRBV3-2) and TRBJ1-2, with 9 bases that match TRBD1. Germline-derived CDR1 and CDR2 are LGHDT and YNNKEL (reference sequence). The ends lost 4 bases at V and 0 bases at J; junction bases unmatched: 6. This CDR3 has 16 amino acids. CDR3 region: CASSRLDRGANYGYTF. The CDR3 region has the DNA TGTGCCAGCAGCCGCCTGGACAGGGGTGCTAACTATGGCTACACCTTC.

In regard to this clone: In the same sample, other DNA sequences code for this CDR3. This chain uses TRBV3-1 (or the pseudogene TRBV3-2) with TRBJ1-1, with 7 bases lining up with TRBD1. The trim removed 4 bases at V and 4 bases at J, leaving 6 bases unmatched. The CDR3 is 14 residues long. CDR1 LGHDT and CDR2 YNNKEL come from the germline V gene (reference sequence). CDR3 in amino acids: CASSLRQGGTEAFF. The CDR3 region has the DNA TGTGCCAGCAGCCTCCGACAGGGCGGCACTGAAGCTTTCTTT.

The chain joins TRBV19 to TRBJ2-1, with no clear D. CDR3 length: 15 residues. V gave up 1 base and J gave up 3 bases, with 10 bases separating them. Germline V gene data show CDR1 as LNHDA and CDR2 as SQIVND (reference sequence). CDR3 region: CASSIGLENYNEQFF. CDR3 sequence (DNA): TGTGCCAGTAGTATAGGACTCGAGAACTACAATGAGCAGTTCTTC. The variable domain in full, completed from reference TRBV19 and TRBJ2-1, reads DGGITQSPKYLFRKEGQNVTLSCEQNLNHDAMYWYRQDPGQGLRLIYYSQIVNDFQKGDIAEGYSVSREKKESFPLTVTSAQKNPTAFYLCASSIGLENYNEQFFGPGTRLTVL.